This T cell receptor (beta chain) was observed in a study of OX40 agonist ivuxolimab in advanced cancers. Some background on the complete study: The costimulatory receptor OX40 (CD134) was targeted by ivuxolimab, a fully human IgG2 agonistic monoclonal antibody. Intravenous ivuxolimab was administered to patients every 2 weeks at six dose levels: 0.01, 0.1, 0.3, 1.5, 3 and 10 mg/kg. Of the roughly 54 patients in dose escalation, around 20 had hepatocellular carcinoma, some 15 had melanoma, 9 had renal cell carcinoma and 9 had head and neck cancer. Patients were allowed to have had prior anti-PD-1, anti-PD-L1 or anti-CTLA-4 therapy, and around two fifths of the dose-escalation patients had been treated with checkpoint inhibitors. In the dose-escalation cohort, 75% to 85% of patients were male, and the mean age was around 60 years with a range of roughly 23 to 79. The purpose of peripheral TCRbeta sequencing was to test whether ivuxolimab changed TCR sequence diversity and led to clonal T-cell expansion. Partial responses occurred in three dose-escalation patients, of whom one had hepatocellular carcinoma and two had cutaneous melanoma. The monotherapy dose-escalation portion (N ≈ 52 patients) of the phase I ivuxolimab trial is reported in the paper.

In the case of this clone: The antigen it recognizes is unknown. Base qualities are not at hand, and no much larger clone is one base apart.

Including cysteine and phenylalanine, the CDR3 has 13 amino acids. CDR3 DNA only is kept here, 39 bases in frame from base 1. The trim is 2 bases for V and 6 bases for J, with a gap of 11 bases between the germline ends. The germline V gene yields SGHDT for CDR1 and YYEEEE for CDR2. For sequencing of the TCRbeta CDR3 region, genomic DNA was extracted from the sorted cells. TCRbeta CDR3 regions were sequenced using the immunoSEQ Assay. The table comes from immuneACCESS by way of TCRdb, which keeps in-frame sequences with V and J called. Part of the clones is missing from these tables; in studies checked, under half for an unresolved V gene and the rest for unknown reasons. The sample profile shows roughly 70,000 clones; 65% to 90% of them were found once. Less than 0.65% of the sample comes from the top ten. The trial excluded patients who had a history of autoimmune disease or who were on systemic immunosuppression. Peripheral blood for TCR sequencing was collected from all dose cohorts at baseline, on cycle 4 day 1, and on cycle 7 day 1. The samples were drawn from a first-in-human, open-label, multicenter phase I dose-escalation trial of ivuxolimab. Adults with locally advanced or metastatic melanoma, renal cell carcinoma, hepatocellular carcinoma or head and neck squamous cell carcinoma were enrolled in the trial. CD4+ and CD8+ T cells were sorted separately from peripheral blood before TCR sequencing.

The investigation overall reported the following: Antigen specificity was not determined for the clonally expanded peripheral T cells. In the 0.1-3.0 mg/kg groups, partial responders had among the lowest normalized peripheral clonal expansion, particularly in CD8+ T cells. After ivuxolimab, CD8+ T cells had more expanded clones than CD4+ T cells on average. Low levels of normalized T-cell clonal expansion were also seen in some nonresponding patients. Clonal expansion of both CD4+ and CD8+ blood T cells was observed from baseline to week 6 at doses 0.1 to 3.0 mg/kg.

Sequenced here: CD4+ or CD8+ T cells sorted from blood, sampled in a trial of the OX40 agonist ivuxolimab. This sequence uses TRBV5-6 and TRBJ1-1; the D gene remains uncertain. The clonotype originates from an adult with an advanced solid tumor such as melanoma, head and neck, liver or kidney cancer. The CDR3 region has the sequence CASSFVERAEAFF. At the DNA level, the sequence is TGTGCCAGCAGCTTCGTAGAGAGGGCTGAAGCTTTCTTT.